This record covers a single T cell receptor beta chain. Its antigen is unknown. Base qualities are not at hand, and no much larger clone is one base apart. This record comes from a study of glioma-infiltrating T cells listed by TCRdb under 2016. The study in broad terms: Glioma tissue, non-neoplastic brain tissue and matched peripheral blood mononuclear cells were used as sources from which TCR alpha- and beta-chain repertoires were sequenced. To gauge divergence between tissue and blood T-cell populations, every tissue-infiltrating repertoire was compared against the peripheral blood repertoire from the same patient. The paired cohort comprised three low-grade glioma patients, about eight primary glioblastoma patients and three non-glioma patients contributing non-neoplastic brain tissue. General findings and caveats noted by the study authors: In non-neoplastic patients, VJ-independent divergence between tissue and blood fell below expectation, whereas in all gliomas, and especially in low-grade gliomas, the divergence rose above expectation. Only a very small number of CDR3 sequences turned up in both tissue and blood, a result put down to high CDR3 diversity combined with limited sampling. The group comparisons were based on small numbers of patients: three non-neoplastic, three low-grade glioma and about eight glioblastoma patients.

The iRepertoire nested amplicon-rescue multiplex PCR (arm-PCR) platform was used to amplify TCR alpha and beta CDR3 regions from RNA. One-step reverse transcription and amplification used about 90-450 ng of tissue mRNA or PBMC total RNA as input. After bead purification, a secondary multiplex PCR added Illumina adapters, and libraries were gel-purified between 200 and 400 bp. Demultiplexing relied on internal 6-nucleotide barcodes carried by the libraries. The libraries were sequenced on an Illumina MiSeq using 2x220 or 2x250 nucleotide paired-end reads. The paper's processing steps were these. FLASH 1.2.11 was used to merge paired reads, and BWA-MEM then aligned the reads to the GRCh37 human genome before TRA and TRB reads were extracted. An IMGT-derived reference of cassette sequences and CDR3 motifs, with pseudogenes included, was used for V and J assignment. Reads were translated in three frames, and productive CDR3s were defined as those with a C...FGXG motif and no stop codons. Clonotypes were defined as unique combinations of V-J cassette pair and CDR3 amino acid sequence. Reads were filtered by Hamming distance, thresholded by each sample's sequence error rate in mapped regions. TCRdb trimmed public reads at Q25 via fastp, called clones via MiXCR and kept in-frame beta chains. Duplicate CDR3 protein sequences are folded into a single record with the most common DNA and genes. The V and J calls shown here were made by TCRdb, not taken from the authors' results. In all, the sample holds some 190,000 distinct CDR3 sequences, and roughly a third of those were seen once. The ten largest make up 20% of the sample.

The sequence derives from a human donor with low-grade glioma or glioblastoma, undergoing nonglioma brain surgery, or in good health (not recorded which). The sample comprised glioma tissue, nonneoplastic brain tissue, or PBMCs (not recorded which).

The CDR3 region has the sequence CASSRRDSTDTQFF. The nucleotides are TGTGCCAGCAGTCGGCGGGATAGCACAGATACGCAGTTCTTC. Recombination connected TRBV28 to TRBJ2-1; the best D guess is TRBD2, with 6 bases matching. CDR1 and CDR2, per the germline V gene, are MDHEN and SYDVKM. Its CDR3 holds 14 amino acids, cysteine through phenylalanine. The DNA shown is the 42-base CDR3, in frame from base 1. Between the V and J ends, shortened by 5 bases and 12 bases respectively, the junction contains 20 bases.